The T cell receptor (beta chain) described here comes from a study of HIV-infected patients and healthy controls. V dropped 3 bases and J dropped 1 base, with 10 bases sitting between them. Germline V CDR1 and CDR2: SGHVS, FQNEAQ. The CDR3 sequence is 15 residues long. Alpha and beta constant-region primers primed reverse transcription of around 0.5 ug RNA. Separate chain-specific third strand synthesis with multiplexing indices produced the alpha and beta libraries. All rearrangements within a chain used one primer pair; cDNA molecules carried barcodes. Each molecule carried a 12-nucleotide identifier made of two joined random hexamers added before amplification. The library got P5 and P7 elements plus a second index, then a roughly 23-cycle PCR. A single record per CDR3 protein comes from TCRdb applying MiXCR to the 5' RACE reads. The sample carries roughly 20,000 distinct CDR3 sequences, 8.5% to 9% recorded once.

This clonotype has at least ten counts. The target antigen is unknown. Study findings and constraints: Healthy controls shared more CDR3 sequences between individuals than HIV-infected patients did.

Antiretroviral therapy had run roughly three months, about 14 weeks, before follow-up blood collection. The repertoire came from unfractionated whole blood and reflected all unsorted peripheral T cells. The chain carries TRBV7-8 and TRBJ2-1; D perhaps matches TRBD2 (6 bases). This TCR derives from an adult with HIV infection. The sample consisted of blood, taken during antiretroviral therapy. The CDR3 sequence is CASSFGRESYNEQFF. CDR3 coding DNA: TGTGCCAGCAGCTTCGGACGGGAGTCCTACAATGAGCAGTTCTTC.